The 26 T cell receptor beta chains below come from one sample, sequenced in a study of shared clonotypes between healthy human individuals. Sequencing was performed with immunoSEQ multiplex PCR; in TCRdb, only in-frame clones are kept and a portion is missing. The sample consists of some 1.1 million clones, 60% to 80% of them appearing once. Sequencing was done on a sample of memory CD4+ T cells from PBMCs. Subset specified: CD45RA-negative fraction. All receptors come from a man younger than 35 in good health. Some clones in this sample may be carry-over from other donors' samples.

The CDR3 DNA is TGTGCCAGCAGTCTGAGGGGGGAGGCTAACTATGGCTACACCTTC. Residues: CASSLRGEANYGYTF. The gene calls are TRBV28 and TRBJ1-2; D might be TRBD1 (6 bases). Germline assignment: CDR1 MDHEN and CDR2 SYDVKM. V lost 5 bases, J lost 0 bases, and 13 bases lay in between. The CDR3 loop spans 15 amino acids.

This clone was seen only a few times. V and J are TRBV5-4 and TRBJ2-1; TRBD2 aligns across 11 bases. V lost 6 bases, J lost 10 bases, and 15 bases stayed unmatched. The germline gives CDR1 SGHNT, CDR2 YYREEE (reference sequence). The CDR3 loop spans 16 amino acids. The CDR3 DNA reads TGTGCCAGCATCACGAATAGCGGGAGGGCTACAGGGGAGCAGTTCTTC. The encoded protein is CASITNSGRATGEQFF.

V and J are TRBV6-6 and TRBJ1-4; TRBD1 agrees at 9 bases. The CDR3 consists of 16 residues. Trimming took 6 bases from V and 4 from J; bases not matched to a gene: 9. Germline V gene sequence: CDR1 MNHNY, CDR2 SVGAGI (reference sequence). The chain's CDR3 is CASRTTGTGFNEKLFF. Written as DNA, the CDR3 is TGTGCCAGCAGAACCACCGGGACAGGGTTTAATGAAAAACTGTTTTTT.

The chain combines TRBV5-1 with TRBJ1-1, with TRBD1 identical over 9 bases. Unmatched junction bases numbered 7, after V lost 5 bases and J lost 2 bases. This CDR3 spans 15 amino acids. Germline loops: CDR1 SGHRS, CDR2 YFSETQ. CDR3: CASRPTQGANTEAFF. The CDR3 nucleotides read TGCGCCAGCAGACCGACACAGGGGGCTAACACTGAAGCTTTCTTT.

The chain recombines TRBV18 with TRBJ1-1, with D unresolved. CDR3 size: 13 residues. Germline assignment: CDR1 KGHSH and CDR2 LQKENI. V was trimmed by 6 bases and J by 5 bases, leaving 13 bases between them. The CDR3, as DNA: TGTGCCAGCTCCCCCACGACCGCAACTGAAGCTTTCTTT. Its protein is CASSPTTATEAFF.

The chain is built from TRBV5-4 and TRBJ2-2; tentatively, D is TRBD2 (5 bases). CDR3 length: 16 amino acids. V was trimmed by 0 bases and J by 4 bases, leaving 13 bases between them. The germline CDR1 and CDR2 sequences are SGHNT and YYREEE (reference sequence). The CDR3 sequence is CASSLDTRRSTGELFF. CDR3 in DNA: TGTGCCAGCAGCTTGGACACTAGGAGGAGCACCGGGGAGCTGTTTTTT.

Only one count was recorded for this clone. The chain uses TRBV6-1 and TRBJ2-6; no reliable D call. V was cut by 6 bases and J by 0 bases, with 9 bases left in between. The germline CDR1 and CDR2 sequences are MNHNS and SASEGT. The CDR3 contains 15 residues. The CDR3 region is CASSPQASGANVLTF. CDR3 nucleotide sequence: TGTGCCAGCAGCCCCCAGGCCTCTGGGGCCAACGTCCTGACTTTC.

V usage is TRBV6-1 and J usage is TRBJ2-7, with D perhaps matching TRBD2 (6 bases). This CDR3 is built from 14 residues. Germline CDR1 is MNHNS and CDR2 is SASEGT. Trimming stripped 6 bases from V and 3 bases from J, with 15 bases between. CDR3 loop: CASRRGQRNYEQYF. In DNA, the CDR3 is TGTGCCAGCAGGCGGGGCCAGCGGAACTACGAGCAGTACTTC.

The chain is built from TRBV7-2 and TRBJ2-2; 9 positions match TRBD1. With V trimmed by 5 bases and J by 4 bases, 8 bases remained unmatched. Germline assignment: CDR1 SGHTA and CDR2 FQGNSA. This CDR3 has 16 amino acids. The CDR3 spells CASSPPGQGITGELFF. The CDR3 DNA follows: TGTGCCAGCAGCCCGCCGGGACAGGGAATCACCGGGGAGCTGTTTTTT.

Details on this clone: This sample also contains other DNA sequences that code for the same CDR3. This chain uses TRBV5-1 with TRBJ1-1; maybe TRBD1 (5 bases). Per germline, CDR1 SGHRS and CDR2 YFSETQ. The CDR3 sequence is 15 residues long. V was trimmed by 0 bases and J by 0 bases, leaving 9 bases between them. CDR3 sequence (DNA): TGCGCCAGCAGCTTGGGCCGACAGATGAACACTGAAGCTTTCTTT. Translated, it gives CASSLGRQMNTEAFF.

J is TRBJ2-2 and V is TRBV5-1; perhaps TRBD2 as D (6 bases). The CDR3 is 14 amino acids. The V and J ends lost 7 bases and 1 base respectively, with 11 bases between them. Germline CDR1 SGHRS, CDR2 YFSETQ. The CDR3 sequence: CASRDSGNTGELFF. CDR3 coding DNA: TGCGCCAGCCGGGATAGCGGGAACACCGGGGAGCTGTTTTTT. Complete variable domain (other parts from reference TRBV5-1 and TRBJ2-2): KAGVTQTPRYLIKTRGQQVTLSCSPISGHRSVSWYQQTPGQGLQFLFEYFSETQRNKGNFPGRFSGRQFSNSRSEMNVSTLELGDSALYLCASRDSGNTGELFFGEGSRLTVL.

This clone was picked up many times. The chain uses TRBV30 and TRBJ1-1; TRBD1 might be the D (5 bases). V was pared by 0 bases and J by 1 base, with 12 bases between. CDR3 length: 15 residues. CDR1 GTSNPN and CDR2 SVGIG come from the germline V gene (reference sequence). The CDR3 DNA reads TGTGCCTGGAGTGTTTGGGGGAGGGGGAACACTGAAGCTTTCTTT. Its protein is CAWSVWGRGNTEAFF.

This clone has just one count. The chain carries TRBV29-1 and TRBJ1-4, with D possibly TRBD1 on 5 matching bases. The germline CDR1 and CDR2 sequences are SQVTM and ANQGSEA. The germline V and J ends were trimmed by 6 bases and 7 bases, with 9 bases remaining between them. This CDR3 spans 11 amino acids. The CDR3 spells CSVPTVEKLFF. The CDR3 nucleotides read TGCAGCGTACCGACAGTTGAAAAACTGTTTTTT.

The chain carries TRBV5-6 and TRBJ1-1; no clear D. Trimming removed 2 bases at V and 4 bases at J, with 12 bases between. Germline loops: CDR1 SGHDT, CDR2 YYEEEE. The CDR3 totals 14 residues. DNA of the CDR3: TGTGCCAGCAGCTTCACCGCCCGTGGCACTGAAGCTTTCTTT. This sequence encodes CASSFTARGTEAFF.

V and J are TRBV6-1 and TRBJ1-2; D uncertain. CDR3 length: 15 residues. Trimming pared 4 bases from V and 4 bases from J, leaving 16 bases between. The germline gives CDR1 MNHNS, CDR2 SASEGT. CDR3: CASSVGLTGFYGYTF. CDR3 nucleotide sequence: TGTGCCAGCAGTGTGGGCTTGACCGGCTTCTATGGCTACACCTTC.

The V call is TRBV30, the J call TRBJ2-3; D gene unclear. The CDR3 is made up of 15 amino acids. Germline-derived CDR1 and CDR2 are GTSNPN and SVGIG (reference sequence). Trimming pared 3 bases from V and 0 bases from J, leaving 13 bases between. The CDR3 here is CAWRVGKLSTDTQYF. CDR3 sequence (DNA): TGTGCCTGGAGGGTAGGGAAGCTTAGCACAGATACGCAGTATTTT. The full variable domain, rest sourced from reference TRBV30 and TRBJ2-3, is SQTIHQWPATLVQPVGSPLSLECTVEGTSNPNLYWYRQAAGRGLQLLFYSVGIGQISSEVPQNLSASRPQDRQFILSSKKLLLSDSGFYLCAWRVGKLSTDTQYFGPGTRLTVL.

J is TRBJ2-1 and V is TRBV11-3; a possible D gene is TRBD1 (6 bases). CDR3 size: 13 residues. The germline CDR1 and CDR2 sequences are SGHNT and YENEEA. The ends were cut back, 3 bases at V and 5 bases at J, with 8 bases in the middle. In DNA form, the CDR3 reads TGTGCCAGCAGCTTGGCAGGGGACAATGAGCAGTTCTTC. This encodes CASSLAGDNEQFF.

As regards this clone: Given a much more abundant clone one base away, this may be a read error. This sample includes further DNA sequences coding for the same CDR3. The chain uses TRBV7-2 and TRBJ1-1, with D unclear. This CDR3 has 13 residues. Germline-derived CDR1 and CDR2 are SGHTA and FQGNSA. V lost 3 bases and J 1 base, leaving 6 bases between the germline ends. CDR3 DNA: TGTGCCAGCAGCTTGGAAAGGAACACTGAAGCTTTCTTT. Translated: CASSLERNTEAFF.

The gene calls are TRBV11-1 and TRBJ2-5, with D possibly called TRBD1 or TRBD2 (5 bases each). The CDR3 loop spans 14 amino acids. In germline, CDR1 is SGHAT, CDR2 FQDESV (reference sequence). With 5 bases removed from V and 2 bases from J, the gap between germline ends came to 12 bases. The CDR3 sequence: CASSKRTKQETQYF. CDR3 sequence (DNA): TGTGCCAGCAGCAAGCGGACAAAACAAGAGACCCAGTACTTC.

V is TRBV28 and J is TRBJ2-7, with 12 bases that match TRBD2. J was trimmed by 6 bases and V by 6 bases; bases with no gene match: 18. Germline V CDR1 and CDR2: MDHEN, SYDVKM. This CDR3 is built from 18 residues. CDR3 in amino acids: CASSPTGWTSGMLGEQYF. The CDR3, as DNA: TGTGCCAGCAGCCCCACGGGGTGGACTAGCGGGATGCTAGGCGAGCAGTACTTC. Using reference TRBV28 and TRBJ2-7 for the parts outside the CDR3, the full variable domain is DVKVTQSSRYLVKRTGEKVFLECVQDMDHENMFWYRQDPGLGLRLIYFSYDVKMKEKGDIPEGYSVSREKKERFSLILESASTNQTSMYLCASSPTGWTSGMLGEQYFGPGTRLTVT.

This clone was recorded once. This rearrangement joins TRBV7-9 to TRBJ1-1; D unclear. Germline CDR1 reads SEHNR; CDR2 reads FQNEAQ (reference sequence). The CDR3 is 12 amino acids. Between the trimmed V and J ends, which lost 5 bases and 2 bases, there was a span of 6 bases. As DNA, the CDR3 is TGTGCCAGCAGCCTAGACAACACTGAAGCTTTCTTT. Amino acids: CASSLDNTEAFF.

V gene TRBV4-2 combines with J gene TRBJ2-5, with 7 bases lining up with TRBD1. The CDR3 has 15 residues. Germline-derived CDR1 and CDR2 are LGHNA and YNFKEQ. The V gene end was trimmed by 2 bases and the J gene end by 0 bases; junction bases not matched to a gene: 3. The CDR3 nucleotides read TGTGCCAGCAGCCAACCGGGACAGTACCAAGAGACCCAGTACTTC. It yields the protein CASSQPGQYQETQYF.

The chain is built from TRBV14 and TRBJ2-7; no clear D gene. Germline V lookup: CDR1 SGHDN, CDR2 FVKESK. The CDR3 extends over 13 amino acids. V was pared by 1 base and J by 9 bases, with 13 bases between. The CDR3 DNA reads as TGTGCCAGCAGCCAAGGGACCTCATTCTCGCAGTACTTC. It encodes CASSQGTSFSQYF.

This clone has a count of ten or more. This chain connects TRBV10-3 to TRBJ1-2, with D maybe TRBD1 (6 bases). Germline V gene data show CDR1 as ENHRY and CDR2 as SYGVKD. This CDR3 region has 14 residues. V lost 3 bases to trimming and J lost 4 bases, with 12 bases between them. CDR3 sequence reads: CAISESGVGYGYTF. The DNA for the CDR3 is TGTGCCATCAGTGAATCAGGGGTAGGCTATGGCTACACCTTC.

The CDR3 nucleotides are TGTGCCAGCAGTTTATTCCGGGACTTCGATGAGCAGTTCTTC. Translated, it gives CASSLFRDFDEQFF. This sequence joins TRBV27 and TRBJ2-1, with TRBD2 as a possible D gene (6 bases). V was clipped by 1 base and J by 8 bases, with 12 bases between them. This CDR3 spans 14 amino acids. Per the germline V gene, CDR1 is MNHEY and CDR2 is SMNVEV (reference sequence).

Comment on this clone: Other DNA sequences within the sample encode an identical CDR3. CDR3 amino acids: CASSLGLAGGVYEQYF. The CDR3 region has the DNA TGTGCCAGCAGCTTAGGTCTGGCAGGGGGCGTCTACGAGCAGTACTTC. This chain connects TRBV11-2 to TRBJ2-7, with 8 bases identical to TRBD1. Germline-derived CDR1 and CDR2 are SGHAT and FQNNGV. The V segment lost 1 base and the J segment 3 bases; nucleotides outside the gene matches: 8. The CDR3 length is 16 residues.